The present TCR beta chain was sequenced within a study of T-cell memory formation after mild COVID-19. Trimming left V 1 base short and J 0 bases short, with 7 bases between. Germline assignment: CDR1 SGHTA and CDR2 FQGNSA. This CDR3 spans 14 amino acids. Whole-study results and caveats: Specificity for SARS-CoV-2 was not confirmed among the second-wave clones peaking on day 37.

The sample holds a few counts of this clonotype. Antigen specificity is unknown. TCRdb independently ran MiXCR on the 5' RACE reads; one entry per CDR3 protein. Of about 340,000 distinct CDR3 sequences listed, 10% to 15% are singletons. The sequencing input was PBMCs or a T cell subset sorted from them (not recorded which). The chain uses TRBV7-2 and TRBJ2-7; weak D call: TRBD1 (5 bases). This receptor was taken from a man between 18 and 29 years old who had mild COVID-19 (a few samples of this study predate the infection). Cell type and time point are not known. CDR3 bases: TGTGCCAGCAGCTTAGACAGGTCCTCCTACGAGCAGTACGTC. This encodes CASSLDRSSYEQYV.